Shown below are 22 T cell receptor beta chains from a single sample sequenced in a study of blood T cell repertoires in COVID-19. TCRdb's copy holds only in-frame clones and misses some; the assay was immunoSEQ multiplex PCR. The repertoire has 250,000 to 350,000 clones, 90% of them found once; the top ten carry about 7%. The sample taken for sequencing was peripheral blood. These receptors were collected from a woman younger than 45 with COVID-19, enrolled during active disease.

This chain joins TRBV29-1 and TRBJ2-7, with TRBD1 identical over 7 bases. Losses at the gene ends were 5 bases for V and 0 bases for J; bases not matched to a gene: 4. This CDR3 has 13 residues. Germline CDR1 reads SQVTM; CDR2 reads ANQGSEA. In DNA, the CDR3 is TGCAGCGTTTCGGGACAGATCTCCTACGAGCAGTACTTC. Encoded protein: CSVSGQISYEQYF.

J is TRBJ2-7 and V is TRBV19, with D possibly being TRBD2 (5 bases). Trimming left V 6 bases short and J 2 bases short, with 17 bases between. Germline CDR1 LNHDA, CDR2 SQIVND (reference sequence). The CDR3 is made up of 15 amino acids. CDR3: CASRLVGGGPYEQYF. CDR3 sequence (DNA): TGTGCCAGTAGATTGGTTGGAGGCGGACCCTACGAGCAGTACTTC.

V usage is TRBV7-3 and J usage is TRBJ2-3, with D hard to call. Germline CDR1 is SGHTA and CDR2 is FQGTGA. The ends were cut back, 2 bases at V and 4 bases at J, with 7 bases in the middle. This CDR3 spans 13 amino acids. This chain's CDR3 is CASSLASPDTQYF. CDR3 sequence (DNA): TGTGCCAGCAGCTTAGCTAGTCCAGATACGCAGTATTTT.

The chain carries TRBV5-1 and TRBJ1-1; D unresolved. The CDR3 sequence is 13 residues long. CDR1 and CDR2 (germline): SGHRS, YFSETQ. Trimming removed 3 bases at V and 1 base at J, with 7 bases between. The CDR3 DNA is TGCGCCAGCAGCTGGGAGACGAACACTGAAGCTTTCTTT. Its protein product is CASSWETNTEAFF. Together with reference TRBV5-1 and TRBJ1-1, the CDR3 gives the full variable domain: KAGVTQTPRYLIKTRGQQVTLSCSPISGHRSVSWYQQTPGQGLQFLFEYFSETQRNKGNFPGRFSGRQFSNSRSEMNVSTLELGDSALYLCASSWETNTEAFFGQGTRLTVV.

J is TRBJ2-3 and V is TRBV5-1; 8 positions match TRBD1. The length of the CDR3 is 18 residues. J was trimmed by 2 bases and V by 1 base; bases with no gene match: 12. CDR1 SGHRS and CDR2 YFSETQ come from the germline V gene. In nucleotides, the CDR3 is TGCGCCAGCAGCTTGTTGACAGGGGCTGGGATGGACACAGATACGCAGTATTTT. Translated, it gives CASSLLTGAGMDTDTQYF.

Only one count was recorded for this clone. Here the CDR3 DNA reads TGTGCCAGCAGTGAATACCTGACAGGGGGCAATTCACCCCTCCACTTT. Translating it yields CASSEYLTGGNSPLHF. This chain uses TRBV25-1 with TRBJ1-6, with TRBD1 identical over 10 bases. The ends lost 0 bases at V and 7 bases at J; junction bases unmatched: 3. The germline V gene has CDR1 MGHDK and CDR2 SYGVNS. CDR3 size: 16 residues.

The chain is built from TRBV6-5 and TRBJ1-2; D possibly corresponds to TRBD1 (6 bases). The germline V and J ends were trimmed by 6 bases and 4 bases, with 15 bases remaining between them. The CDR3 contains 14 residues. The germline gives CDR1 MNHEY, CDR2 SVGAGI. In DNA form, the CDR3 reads TGTGCCAGCAGGGGACCAACCAGGGGCTATGGCTACACCTTC. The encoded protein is CASRGPTRGYGYTF.

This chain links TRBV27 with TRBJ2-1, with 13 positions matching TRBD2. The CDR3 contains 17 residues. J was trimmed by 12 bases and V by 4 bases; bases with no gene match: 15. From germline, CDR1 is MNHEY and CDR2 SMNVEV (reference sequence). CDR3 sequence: CASSSTRGWTSGSLQFF. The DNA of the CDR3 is TGTGCCAGCAGTTCAACGAGGGGGTGGACTAGCGGGAGCTTGCAGTTCTTC.

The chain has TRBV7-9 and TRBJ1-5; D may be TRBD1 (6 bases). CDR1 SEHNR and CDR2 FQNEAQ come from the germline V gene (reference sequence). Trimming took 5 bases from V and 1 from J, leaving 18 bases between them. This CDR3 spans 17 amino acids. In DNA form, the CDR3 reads TGTGCCAGCAGCCCCTGGGGGCCAATAAGGAGCAATCAGCCCCAGCATTTT. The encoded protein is CASSPWGPIRSNQPQHF. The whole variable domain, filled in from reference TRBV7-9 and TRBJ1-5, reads DTGVSQNPRHKITKRGQNVTFRCDPISEHNRLYWYRQTLGQGPEFLTYFQNEAQLEKSRLLSDRFSAERPKGSFSTLEIQRTEQGDSAMYLCASSPWGPIRSNQPQHFGDGTRLSIL.

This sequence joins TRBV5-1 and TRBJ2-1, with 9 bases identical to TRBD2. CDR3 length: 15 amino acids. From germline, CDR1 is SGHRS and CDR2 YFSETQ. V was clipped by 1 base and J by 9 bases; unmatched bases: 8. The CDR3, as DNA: TGCGCCAGCAGCTTGATACTAGCGGGTAAGGCTGAGCAGTTCTTC. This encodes CASSLILAGKAEQFF.

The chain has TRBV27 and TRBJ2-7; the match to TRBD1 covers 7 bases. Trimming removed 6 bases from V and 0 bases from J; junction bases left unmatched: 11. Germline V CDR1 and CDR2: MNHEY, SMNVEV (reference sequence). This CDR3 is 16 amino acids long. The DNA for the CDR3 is TGTGCCAGCAGCCGCTCCCGGGACAGTCCCTCCTACGAGCAGTACTTC. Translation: CASSRSRDSPSYEQYF.

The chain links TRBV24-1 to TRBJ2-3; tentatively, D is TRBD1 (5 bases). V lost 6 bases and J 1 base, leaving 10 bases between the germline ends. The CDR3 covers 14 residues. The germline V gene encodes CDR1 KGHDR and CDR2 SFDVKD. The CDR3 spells CATSPTRGTDTQYF. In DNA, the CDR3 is TGTGCCACCAGTCCGACCAGGGGCACAGATACGCAGTATTTT.

The CDR3 loop reads CASSLEPGMITGELFF. CDR3 in DNA: TGTGCCAGCAGCTTAGAACCAGGGATGATCACCGGGGAGCTGTTTTTT. The genes are TRBV11-3 and TRBJ2-2; possibly TRBD1 for D (5 bases). V lost 0 bases and J lost 4, with 12 bases in between. Germline values: CDR1 SGHNT, CDR2 YENEEA. The CDR3 is 16 residues long.

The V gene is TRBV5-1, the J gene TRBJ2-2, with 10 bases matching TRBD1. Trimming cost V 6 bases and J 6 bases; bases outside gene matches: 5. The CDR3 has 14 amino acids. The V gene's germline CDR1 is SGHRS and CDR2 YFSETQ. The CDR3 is CASNSDRGAGELFF. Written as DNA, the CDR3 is TGCGCCAGCAATTCGGACAGGGGGGCCGGGGAGCTGTTTTTT.

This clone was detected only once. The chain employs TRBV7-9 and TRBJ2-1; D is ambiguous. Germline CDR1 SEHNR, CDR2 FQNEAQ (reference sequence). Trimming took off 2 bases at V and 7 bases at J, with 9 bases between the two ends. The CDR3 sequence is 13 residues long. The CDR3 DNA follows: TGTGCCAGCAGCTTATCACTAAATAATGAGCAGTTCTTC. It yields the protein CASSLSLNNEQFF.

CDR3 nucleotide sequence: TGTGCCAGCAGTTTGGGGCAGGGGGCCTACTATGGCTACACCTTC. It specifies CASSLGQGAYYGYTF. This rearrangement joins TRBV27 to TRBJ1-2; 8 bases match TRBD1. Looked up from germline, CDR1 is MNHEY and CDR2 is SMNVEV (reference sequence). The CDR3 contains 15 residues. The V and J ends lost 3 bases and 3 bases, in that order; junction bases with no gene match: 6.

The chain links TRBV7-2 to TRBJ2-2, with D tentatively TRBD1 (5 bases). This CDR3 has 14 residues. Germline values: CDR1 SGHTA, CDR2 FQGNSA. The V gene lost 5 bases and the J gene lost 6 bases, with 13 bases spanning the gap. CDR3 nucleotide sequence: TGTGCCAGCAGCCTTCAGACAGCCGCCGGGGAGCTGTTTTTT. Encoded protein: CASSLQTAAGELFF. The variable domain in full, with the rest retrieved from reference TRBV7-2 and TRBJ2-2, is GAGVSQSPSNKVTEKGKDVELRCDPISGHTALYWYRQSLGQGLEFLIYFQGNSAPDKSGLPSDRFSAERTGGSVSTLTIQRTQQEDSAVYLCASSLQTAAGELFFGEGSRLTVL.

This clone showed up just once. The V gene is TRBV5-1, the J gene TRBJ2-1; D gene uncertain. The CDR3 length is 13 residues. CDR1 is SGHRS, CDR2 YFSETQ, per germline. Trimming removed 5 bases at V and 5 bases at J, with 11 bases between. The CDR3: CASRLAANNEQFF. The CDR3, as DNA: TGCGCCAGCAGATTAGCAGCGAACAATGAGCAGTTCTTC.

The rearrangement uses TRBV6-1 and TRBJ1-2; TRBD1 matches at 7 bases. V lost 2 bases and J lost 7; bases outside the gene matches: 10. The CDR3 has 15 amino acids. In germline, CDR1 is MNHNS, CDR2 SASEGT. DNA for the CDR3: TGTGCCAGCAGTGAACGCCGCTCAGGGGGTCTTGGCTACACCTTC. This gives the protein CASSERRSGGLGYTF.

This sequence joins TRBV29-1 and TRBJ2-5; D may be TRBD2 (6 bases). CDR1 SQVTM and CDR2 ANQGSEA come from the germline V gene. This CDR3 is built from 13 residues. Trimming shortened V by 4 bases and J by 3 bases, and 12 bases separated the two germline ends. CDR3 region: CSVVSSAKETQYF. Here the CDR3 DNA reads TGCAGCGTTGTATCTAGCGCCAAAGAGACCCAGTACTTC.

The chain's CDR3 is CASSRDSIEAFF. CDR3 bases: TGTGCCAGCAGCCGGGACAGCATTGAAGCTTTCTTT. The chain couples TRBV5-4 to TRBJ1-1, with 7 bases identical to TRBD1. The V gene's germline CDR1 is SGHNT and CDR2 YYREEE (reference sequence). V lost 4 bases, J lost 7 bases, and 4 bases stayed unmatched. CDR3 length: 12 amino acids.

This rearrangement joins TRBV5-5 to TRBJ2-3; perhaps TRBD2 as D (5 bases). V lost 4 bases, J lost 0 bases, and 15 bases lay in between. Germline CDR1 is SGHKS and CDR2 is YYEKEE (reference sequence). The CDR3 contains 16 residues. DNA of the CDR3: TGTGCCAGCAGCCCACGCTTGGAGCGGAGCACAGATACGCAGTATTTT. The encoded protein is CASSPRLERSTDTQYF. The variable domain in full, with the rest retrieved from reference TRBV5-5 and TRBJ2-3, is DAGVTQSPTHLIKTRGQQVTLRCSPISGHKSVSWYQQVLGQGPQFIFQYYEKEERGRGNFPDRFSARQFPNYSSELNVNALLLGDSALYLCASSPRLERSTDTQYFGPGTRLTVL.